This TCR beta chain was documented in a study of response to subunit inactivated influenza vaccine. From the RT-PCR reads, TCRdb called clonotypes with MiXCR, one entry per CDR3 protein. The repertoire holds some 180,000 distinct CDR3 sequences, about 9.3% seen once, with about 11% in the top ten. Germline loops: CDR1 SGHNT, CDR2 YYREEE (reference sequence). J lost 4 bases, V lost 2 bases, and 2 bases had no gene match. This CDR3 is 13 amino acids long. This clonotype turned up a few times. What it binds is unknown. Study-wide results and caveats: Each seasonal influenza vaccination, the authors suggested, recruits few new T cells.

The clonotype originates from a man between 45 and 60 years old who received an inactivated influenza vaccine. J is TRBJ2-5 and V is TRBV5-4, with 7 bases matching TRBD1. The input for sequencing was non-naive T cells sorted from PBMCs, taken on the day of vaccination. The chain's CDR3 is CASSFPGGETQYF. In DNA form, the CDR3 reads TGTGCCAGCAGCTTTCCAGGGGGAGAGACCCAGTACTTC.